Detailed here is one TCR beta chain. Its antigen is currently unknown. This record belongs to a study of T cell responses to AZD1222 COVID-19 vaccine. Study results and limitations: The study sampled repertoires only after the peak T cell response.

The germline gives CDR1 SGHTA, CDR2 FQGNSA. V was clipped by 1 base and J by 4 bases, with 4 bases between them. This CDR3 has 13 amino acids. Data came from immunoSEQ multiplex PCR; TCRdb stores just in-frame clones and leaves some out. The sample records 75,000 to 100,000 clones, around 83% being singletons. The gene calls are TRBV7-2 and TRBJ2-2; D uncertain. Sequencing was performed on peripheral blood, taken on day 0 of AZD1222 vaccination. This receptor was obtained from an adult in good health. Here the CDR3 DNA reads TGTGCCAGCAGCTTAGGGGGCACCGGGGAGCTGTTTTTT. Protein: CASSLGGTGELFF.